This is a list of T cell receptor beta chains from one sample in a study of neurological immune-mediated disorders. TCRdb ran MiXCR on the 5' RACE reads and lists one entry per CDR3 protein. The sample includes 75,000 to 90,000 distinct CDR3 sequences, 10% of them seen just once. The material sequenced was PBMCs. These receptors were collected from a man between 40 and 49 years old in good health. CDR3s include the opening cysteine and the closing phenylalanine or tryptophan. Each record gives: V gene, J gene, CDR3 protein.

>TRBV20-1|TRBJ2-7
CSAVGDGTYEQYF
>TRBV7-9|TRBJ2-3
CASSFIFYRDGLGNTQYF
>TRBV24-1|TRBJ1-2
CATSQGARGYTF
>TRBV6-2/TRBV6-3|TRBJ2-3
CASSYQRLSGTDTQYF
>TRBV6-6|TRBJ2-1
CASSHTGLYPYNEQFF
>TRBV7-3|TRBJ2-3
CASSLGQGLNTQYF
>TRBV7-3|TRBJ2-1
CASSTTLLPSGGANEQFF
>TRBV6-5|TRBJ2-1
CASSQGLAGVDEQFF
>TRBV5-1|TRBJ2-7
CASSRAGQTRFYEQYF
>TRBV5-1|TRBJ1-1
CASSLDRGRNTEAFF
>TRBV5-1|TRBJ2-7
CASSWTGGFYEQYF
>TRBV18|TRBJ2-2
CASSPLQGVDTGELFF
>TRBV9|TRBJ2-7
CASSVGDGGPEQYF
>TRBV20-1|TRBJ2-1
CSANRGLADYNEQFF
>TRBV12-3/TRBV12-4|TRBJ2-5
CASRGPSGGARETQYF
>TRBV27|TRBJ2-7
CASSPSGTRNGEQYF
>TRBV7-2|TRBJ2-1
CASSLSGGPYNEQFF
>TRBV7-6|TRBJ1-4
CASSMGQTNEKLFF
>TRBV5-1|TRBJ2-3
CASSLSGGSSTYTQYF
>TRBV7-2|TRBJ2-7
CASSLLGRDYYEQYF
>TRBV2|TRBJ1-4
CASSVGRNEKLFF
>TRBV18|TRBJ1-2
CASSPLQGEVGYTF
>TRBV2|TRBJ2-5
CASSEASKETQYF
>TRBV7-2|TRBJ2-7
CASSLRGGFHEQYF